Detailed here is one TCR beta chain. These data are taken from a study of blood T cell repertoires in COVID-19. Study-level background: PBMCs, B-cell-depleted T cells, or T cells were the source of the cDNA or gDNA that made up the material.

The CDR3 totals 15 residues. Germline V gene lookup returns CDR1 SGHNT and CDR2 YYREEE (reference sequence). V lost 5 bases and J lost 4; bases outside the gene matches: 12. In the study's own analysis: Amplifying reference gene primers gave estimates of nucleated cell counts. Method: immunoSEQ multiplex PCR; TCRdb's copy keeps in-frame clones and lacks some. The V and J calls and clone size come from that table; D and trimming were worked out from the DNA. The repertoire holds around 250,000 clones, approximately 82% seen once, with 4.6% in the top ten. The sample comprised peripheral blood. V gene TRBV5-4 combines with J gene TRBJ2-7, with 7 bases matching TRBD2. The source of this sequence is a man aged 60-69 years who had recovered from COVID-19. For the CDR3, the DNA is TGTGCCAGCAGTTCTTCTAGCGGAAGGCGGTACGAGCAGTACTTC. Translating gives CASSSSSGRRYEQYF. Complete variable domain (other parts from reference TRBV5-4 and TRBJ2-7): ETGVTQSPTHLIKTRGQQVTLRCSSQSGHNTVSWYQQALGQGPQFIFQYYREEENGRGNFPPRFSGLQFPNYSSELNVNALELDDSALYLCASSSSSGRRYEQYFGPGTRLTVT.